The present T cell receptor beta chain was sequenced within a study of blood T cell repertoires in COVID-19. Assay: immunoSEQ multiplex PCR; the TCRdb copy retains only in-frame clones and omits some. The table shows roughly 100,000 clones, with roughly four fifths occurring only once. This CDR3 has 13 residues. CDR1 is SGHDT, CDR2 YYEEEE, per germline. V lost 0 bases, J lost 6 bases, and 9 bases lay in between. The sequencing input was peripheral blood. The chain combines TRBV5-6 with TRBJ1-2; possible D gene TRBD1, 6 bases. The sequence derives from an elderly woman with acute or convalescent COVID-19. The CDR3 sequence: CASSLDRADGYTF. CDR3 DNA: TGTGCCAGCAGCTTGGACAGGGCAGATGGCTACACCTTC.